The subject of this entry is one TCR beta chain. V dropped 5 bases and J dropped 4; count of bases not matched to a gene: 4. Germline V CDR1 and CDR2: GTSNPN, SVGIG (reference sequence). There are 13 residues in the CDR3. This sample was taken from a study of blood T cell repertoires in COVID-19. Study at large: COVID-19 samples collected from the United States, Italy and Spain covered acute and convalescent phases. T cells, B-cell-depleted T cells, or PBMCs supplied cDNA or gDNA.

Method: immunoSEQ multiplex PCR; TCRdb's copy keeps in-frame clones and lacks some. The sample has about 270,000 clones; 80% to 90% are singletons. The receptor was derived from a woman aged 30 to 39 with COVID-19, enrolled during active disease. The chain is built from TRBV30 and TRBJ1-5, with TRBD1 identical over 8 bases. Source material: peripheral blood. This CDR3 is CAWGTGRNQPQHF. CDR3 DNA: TGTGCCTGGGGGACAGGCAGAAATCAGCCCCAGCATTTT.